This T cell receptor (beta chain) was recovered during a study of cytomegalovirus exposure and HLA in healthy donors. Study conclusions and caveats: While the bulk of TCR sequences proved rare, some public TCRs turned up in many donors.

V was clipped by 4 bases and J by 3 bases, with 12 bases between them. This CDR3 region has 13 residues. Germline V gene lookup returns CDR1 GTSNPN and CDR2 SVGIG (reference sequence). The primer mix had 60 Vbeta and 13 Jbeta primers. Per the study methods: Per a later analysis, the number of unique TCR beta chains was 75 million to 90 million, of which 9 million to 14 million were shared. Only in-frame clones appear in the TCRdb table, and some are missing; sequencing was by immunoSEQ multiplex PCR. V and J calls plus clone size are reproduced from that table; the DNA served to infer D and trimming. This sample has approximately 130,000 clones, with around three quarters found just once. On this clone itself: Its antigen is currently unknown.

Sequencing was carried out using PBMCs. This chain joins TRBV30 and TRBJ1-1; D perhaps matches TRBD1 (6 bases). The receptor's source is a man younger than 35 in good health and CMV-seropositive. CDR3 protein: CAWNREGDTEAFF. For the CDR3, the DNA is TGTGCCTGGAACAGGGAGGGCGACACTGAAGCTTTCTTT. Filled out from reference TRBV30 and TRBJ1-1, the complete variable domain reads SQTIHQWPATLVQPVGSPLSLECTVEGTSNPNLYWYRQAAGRGLQLLFYSVGIGQISSEVPQNLSASRPQDRQFILSSKKLLLSDSGFYLCAWNREGDTEAFFGQGTRLTVV.